This T cell receptor (beta chain) was observed in a study of T cells after yellow fever vaccination. The study, taken as a whole, reports: Among all clonotypes, a small share was observed in both CD4 and CD8 compartments.

V gave up 3 bases and J gave up 2 bases, with 2 bases separating them. This CDR3 has 12 amino acids. In this sample, this clonotype turned up many times. As yet, its antigen is unknown. In TCRdb, the 5' RACE reads were re-called with MiXCR into one record per CDR3 protein. This sample has about 130,000 distinct CDR3 sequences; about 7% occur once, and the top ten carry more than 0.6%. The chain joins TRBV12-3 or TRBV12-4 to TRBJ1-5, with D hard to call. This clonotype was obtained from a man aged 25 to 40 who received the YFV17D yellow fever vaccine. The specimen comprised CD4+ T cells sorted from PBMCs, sampled 10 days after the yellow fever booster vaccination. The CDR3: CASSFGNQPQHF. The CDR3 DNA sequence: TGTGCCAGCAGTTTTGGCAATCAGCCCCAGCATTTT.